This T cell receptor beta chain was identified during a study of spatial heterogeneity in lung cancer. Study at large: Averaged across combinations, each unique TCR and UMI pairing appeared more than ten times in raw reads, which were uncorrected.

Time point meaning: sample taken at primary tumor resection. Whole RNA came from tumor, nontumor lung or frozen PBMC and was sequenced without being sorted. This clonotype is deemed large. CDR3 length equals 14 residues. Trimming removed 3 bases from V and 0 bases from J, with 9 bases in between. The germline CDR1 and CDR2 sequences are MDHEN and SYDVKM. TCRdb re-called the 5' RACE reads through MiXCR, storing one row per CDR3 protein. The sample has 2,000 to 2,500 distinct CDR3 sequences, 8% to 9.5% seen once. The chain is built from TRBV28 and TRBJ2-7; D perhaps matches TRBD1 (5 bases). The specimen was normal lung tissue next to the tumor, collected at surgery. The receptor was derived from a female donor with early-stage non-small cell lung cancer. CDR3 region: CASSFGGHSYEQYF. The CDR3 DNA follows: TGTGCCAGCAGTTTTGGCGGACACTCCTACGAGCAGTACTTC.